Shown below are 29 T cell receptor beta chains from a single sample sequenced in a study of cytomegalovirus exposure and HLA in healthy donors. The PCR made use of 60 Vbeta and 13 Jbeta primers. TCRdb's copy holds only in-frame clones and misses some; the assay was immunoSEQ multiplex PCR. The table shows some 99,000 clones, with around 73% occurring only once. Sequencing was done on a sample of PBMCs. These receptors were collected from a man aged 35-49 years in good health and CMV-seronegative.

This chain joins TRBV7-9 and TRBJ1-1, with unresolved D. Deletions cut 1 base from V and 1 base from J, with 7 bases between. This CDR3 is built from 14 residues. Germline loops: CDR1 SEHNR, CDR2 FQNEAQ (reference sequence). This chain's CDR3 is CASSLDGGNTEAFF. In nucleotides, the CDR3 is TGTGCCAGCAGCTTAGACGGAGGGAACACTGAAGCTTTCTTT.

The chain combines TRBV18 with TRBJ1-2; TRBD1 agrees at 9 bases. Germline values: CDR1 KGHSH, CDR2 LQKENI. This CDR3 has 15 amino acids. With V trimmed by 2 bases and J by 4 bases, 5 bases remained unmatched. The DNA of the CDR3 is TGTGCCAGCTCACCAAGGACAGGGGAATTCTATGGCTACACCTTC. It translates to CASSPRTGEFYGYTF.

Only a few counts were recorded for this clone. The chain's CDR3 is CASSPLIRGTGELFF. The CDR3 DNA reads as TGTGCCAGCAGTCCACTCATAAGGGGCACCGGGGAGCTGTTTTTT. J is TRBJ2-2 and V is TRBV27; weak D call: TRBD1 (5 bases). The germline V gene encodes CDR1 MNHEY and CDR2 SMNVEV (reference sequence). Trimming pared 5 bases from V and 4 bases from J, leaving 14 bases between. The CDR3 is 15 amino acids.

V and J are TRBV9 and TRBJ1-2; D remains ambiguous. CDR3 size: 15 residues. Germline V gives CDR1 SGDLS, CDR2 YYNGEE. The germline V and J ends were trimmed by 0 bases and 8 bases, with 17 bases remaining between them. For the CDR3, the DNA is TGTGCCAGCAGCGTAGAATTTTGGGAGTCTGGGGGCTACACCTTC. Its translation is CASSVEFWESGGYTF.

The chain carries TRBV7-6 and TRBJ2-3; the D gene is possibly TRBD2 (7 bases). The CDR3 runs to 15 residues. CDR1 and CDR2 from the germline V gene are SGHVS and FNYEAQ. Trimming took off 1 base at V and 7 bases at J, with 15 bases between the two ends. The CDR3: CASSLEGGALNTQYF. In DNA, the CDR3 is TGTGCCAGCAGCTTAGAAGGGGGGGCGCTTAATACGCAGTATTTT.

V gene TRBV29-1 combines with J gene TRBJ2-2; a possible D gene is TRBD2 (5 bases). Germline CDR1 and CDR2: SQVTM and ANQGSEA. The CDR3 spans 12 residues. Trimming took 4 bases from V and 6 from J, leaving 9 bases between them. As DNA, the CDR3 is TGCAGCGTTGTCAAGGGAGCCGGGGAGCTGTTTTTT. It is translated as CSVVKGAGELFF.

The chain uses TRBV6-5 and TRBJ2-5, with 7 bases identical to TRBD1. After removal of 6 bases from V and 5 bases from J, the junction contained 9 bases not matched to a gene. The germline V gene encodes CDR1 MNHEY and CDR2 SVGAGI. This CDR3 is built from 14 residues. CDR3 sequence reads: CASRPTGVGETQYF. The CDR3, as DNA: TGTGCCAGCAGGCCTACAGGGGTTGGGGAGACCCAGTACTTC.

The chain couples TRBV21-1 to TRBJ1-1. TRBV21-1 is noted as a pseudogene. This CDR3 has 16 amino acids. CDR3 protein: CASSKGGREVGTEAFF. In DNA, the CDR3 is TGTGCCAGCAGCAAAGGGGGCAGGGAGGTGGGCACTGAAGCTTTCTTT.

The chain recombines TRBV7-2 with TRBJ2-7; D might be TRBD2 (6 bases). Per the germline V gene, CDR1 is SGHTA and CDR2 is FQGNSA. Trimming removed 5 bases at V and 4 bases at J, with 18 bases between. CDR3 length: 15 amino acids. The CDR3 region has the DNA TGTGCCAGCAGCCCGTATACGCGGGGTTCGTACGAGCAGTACTTC. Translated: CASSPYTRGSYEQYF.

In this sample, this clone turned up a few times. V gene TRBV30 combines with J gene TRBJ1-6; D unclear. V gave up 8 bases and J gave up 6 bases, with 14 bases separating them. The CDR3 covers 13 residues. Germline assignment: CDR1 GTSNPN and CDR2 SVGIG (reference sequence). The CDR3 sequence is CAEGGMLNSPLHF. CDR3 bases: TGTGCCGAGGGCGGCATGCTTAATTCACCCCTCCACTTT.

CDR3 bases: TGCGCCAGCAGCCAAGAGGGACAGGCCGGCGAAAAACTGTTTTTT. Protein product: CASSQEGQAGEKLFF. The chain combines TRBV4-1 with TRBJ1-4; 8 bases are shared with TRBD1. V trimming: 0 bases; J trimming: 8 bases; junction bases outside the gene matches: 5. The CDR3 contains 15 residues. Germline CDR1 is MGHRA and CDR2 is YSYEKL.

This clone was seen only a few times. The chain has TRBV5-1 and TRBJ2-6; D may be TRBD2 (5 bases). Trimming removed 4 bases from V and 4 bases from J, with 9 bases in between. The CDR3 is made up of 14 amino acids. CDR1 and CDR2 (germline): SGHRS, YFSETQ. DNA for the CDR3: TGCGCCAGCAGCGACTGGGAGGGGGCCAACGTCCTGACTTTC. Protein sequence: CASSDWEGANVLTF.

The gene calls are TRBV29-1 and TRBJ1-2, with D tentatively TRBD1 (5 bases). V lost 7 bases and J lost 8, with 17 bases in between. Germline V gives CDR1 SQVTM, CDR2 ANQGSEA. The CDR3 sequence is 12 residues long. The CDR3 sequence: CSASPMGLGYTF. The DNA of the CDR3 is TGCAGCGCCTCCCCGATGGGGCTAGGCTACACCTTC.

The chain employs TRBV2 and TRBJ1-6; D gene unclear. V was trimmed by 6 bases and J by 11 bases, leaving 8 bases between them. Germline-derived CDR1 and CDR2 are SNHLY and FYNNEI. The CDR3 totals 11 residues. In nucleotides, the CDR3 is TGTGCCAGCAGGGCGGATGCACCCCTCCACTTT. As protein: CASRADAPLHF.

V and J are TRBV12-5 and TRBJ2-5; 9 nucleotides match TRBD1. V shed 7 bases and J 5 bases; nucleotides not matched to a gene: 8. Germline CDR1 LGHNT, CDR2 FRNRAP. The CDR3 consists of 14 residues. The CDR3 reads CASALTGGLETQYF. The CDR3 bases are TGTGCTAGTGCTCTAACAGGGGGCCTTGAGACCCAGTACTTC. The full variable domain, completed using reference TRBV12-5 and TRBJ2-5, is DARVTQTPRHKVTEMGQEVTMRCQPILGHNTVFWYRQTMMQGLELLAYFRNRAPLDDSGMPKDRFSAEMPDATLATLKIQPSEPRDSAVYFCASALTGGLETQYFGPGTRLLVL.

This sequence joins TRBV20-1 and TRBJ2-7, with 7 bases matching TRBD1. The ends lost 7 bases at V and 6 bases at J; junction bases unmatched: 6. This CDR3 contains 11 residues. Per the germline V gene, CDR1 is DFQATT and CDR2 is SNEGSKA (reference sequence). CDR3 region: CSVGQAREQYF. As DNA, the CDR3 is TGCAGTGTAGGACAGGCACGCGAGCAGTACTTC.

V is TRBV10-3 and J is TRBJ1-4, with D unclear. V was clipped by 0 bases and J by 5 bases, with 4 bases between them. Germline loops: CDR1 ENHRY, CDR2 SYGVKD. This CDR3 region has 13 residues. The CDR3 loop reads CAISESRNEKLFF. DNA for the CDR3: TGTGCCATCAGTGAGTCGCGGAATGAAAAACTGTTTTTT.

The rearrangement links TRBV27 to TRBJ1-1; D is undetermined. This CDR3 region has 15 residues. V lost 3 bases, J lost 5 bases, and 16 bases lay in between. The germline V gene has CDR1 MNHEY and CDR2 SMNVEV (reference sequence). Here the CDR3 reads CASSFLSGEGTEAFF. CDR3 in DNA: TGTGCCAGCAGTTTTTTGTCCGGGGAGGGAACTGAAGCTTTCTTT.

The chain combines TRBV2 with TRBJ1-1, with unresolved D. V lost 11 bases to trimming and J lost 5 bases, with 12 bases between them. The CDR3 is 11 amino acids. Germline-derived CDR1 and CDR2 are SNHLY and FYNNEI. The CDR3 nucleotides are TGTGCCGGAGGTATGGGGACTGAAGCTTTCTTT. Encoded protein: CAGGMGTEAFF.

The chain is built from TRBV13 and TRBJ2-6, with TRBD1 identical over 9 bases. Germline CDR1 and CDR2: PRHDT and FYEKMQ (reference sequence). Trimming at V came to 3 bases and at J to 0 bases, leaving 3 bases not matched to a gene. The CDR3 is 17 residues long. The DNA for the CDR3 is TGTGCCAGCAGCTTGGGACAGGGTACCTCTGGGGCCAACGTCCTGACTTTC. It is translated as CASSLGQGTSGANVLTF.

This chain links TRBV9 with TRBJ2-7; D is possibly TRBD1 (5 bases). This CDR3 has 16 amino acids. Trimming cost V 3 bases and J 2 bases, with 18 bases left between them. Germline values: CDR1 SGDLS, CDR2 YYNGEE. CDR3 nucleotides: TGTGCCAGCAGCGCCGTAGGGTCAGGGATACCCTACGAGCAGTACTTC. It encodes CASSAVGSGIPYEQYF.

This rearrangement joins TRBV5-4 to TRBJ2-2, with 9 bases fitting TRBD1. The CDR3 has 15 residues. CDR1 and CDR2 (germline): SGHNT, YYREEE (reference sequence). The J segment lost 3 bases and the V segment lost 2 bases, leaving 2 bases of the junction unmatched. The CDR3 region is CASSFGTGYTGELFF. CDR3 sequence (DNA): TGTGCCAGCAGCTTCGGGACAGGGTACACCGGGGAGCTGTTTTTT.

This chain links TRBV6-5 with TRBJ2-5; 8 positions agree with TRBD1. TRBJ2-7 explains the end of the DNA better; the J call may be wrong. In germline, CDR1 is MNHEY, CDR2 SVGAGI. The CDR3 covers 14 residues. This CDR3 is CASSKDRELYEQYF. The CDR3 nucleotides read TGTGCCAGCAGTAAGGACAGGGAGCTCTACGAGCAGTACTTC.

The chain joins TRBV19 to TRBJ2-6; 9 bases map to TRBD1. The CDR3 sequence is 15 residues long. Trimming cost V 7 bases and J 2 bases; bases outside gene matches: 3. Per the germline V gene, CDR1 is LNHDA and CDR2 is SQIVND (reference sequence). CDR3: CASKRTGAGANVLTF. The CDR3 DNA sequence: TGTGCCAGTAAGAGGACAGGGGCTGGGGCCAACGTCCTGACTTTC.

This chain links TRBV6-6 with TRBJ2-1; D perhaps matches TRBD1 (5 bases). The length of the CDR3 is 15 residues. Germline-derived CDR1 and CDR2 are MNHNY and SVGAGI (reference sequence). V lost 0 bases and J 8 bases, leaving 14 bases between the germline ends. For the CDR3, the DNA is TGTGCCAGCAGTTACTCCCCAGGGTTGAGCGATGAGCAGTTCTTC. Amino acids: CASSYSPGLSDEQFF.

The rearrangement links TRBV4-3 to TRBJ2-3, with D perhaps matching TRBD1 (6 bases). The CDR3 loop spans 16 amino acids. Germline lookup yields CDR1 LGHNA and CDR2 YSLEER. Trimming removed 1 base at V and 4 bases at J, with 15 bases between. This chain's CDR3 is CASSQVGTNRADTQYF. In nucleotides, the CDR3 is TGCGCCAGCAGCCAAGTGGGGACAAATCGGGCAGATACGCAGTATTTT.

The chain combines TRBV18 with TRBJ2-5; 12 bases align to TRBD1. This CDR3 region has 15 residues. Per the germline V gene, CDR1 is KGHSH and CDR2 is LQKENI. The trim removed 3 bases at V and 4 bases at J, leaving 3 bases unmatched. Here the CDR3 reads CASSPGTGGAETQYF. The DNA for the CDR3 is TGTGCCAGCTCACCCGGGACAGGGGGCGCAGAGACCCAGTACTTC.

The CDR3 region is CASSGGLAQETQYF. The CDR3 bases are TGTGCCAGCAGCGGCGGGTTGGCCCAAGAGACCCAGTACTTC. The rearrangement uses TRBV6-5 and TRBJ2-5, with D perhaps TRBD2 (5 bases). V lost 6 bases to trimming and J lost 1 base, with 12 bases between them. The germline V gene has CDR1 MNHEY and CDR2 SVGAGI. This CDR3 is 14 amino acids long.

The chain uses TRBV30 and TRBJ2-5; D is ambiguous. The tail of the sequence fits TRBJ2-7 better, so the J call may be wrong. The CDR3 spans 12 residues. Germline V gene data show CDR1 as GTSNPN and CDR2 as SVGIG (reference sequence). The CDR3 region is CAWSVRPSEQYF. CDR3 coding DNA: TGTGCCTGGAGTGTCCGGCCAAGCGAGCAGTACTTC.